Below, 9 T cell receptor beta chains from the same sample are listed, as sequenced in a study of a mutant IDH1 vaccine in newly diagnosed glioma. TCRdb keeps only in-frame clones here, not all; method: immunoSEQ multiplex PCR. The sample yields 60,000 to 65,000 clones, roughly 87% seen once. The sample's time point: week 47, end of study. Mutant IDH1 20-mer peptide, at 300 ug, made up each vaccine dose, with topical imiquimod. Their recognized antigens are unknown. The sequences come from PBMCs, collected from a glioma patient whose treatment included an IDH1 peptide vaccine. The receptor set was obtained from a man aged 30 to 39 with glioma.

Here the CDR3 DNA reads TGTGCCAGCCGCTACGCAATTGGGGCCCAAACTGGCTACACCTTC. It is translated as CASRYAIGAQTGYTF. The gene calls are TRBV6-1 and TRBJ1-2; D perhaps matches TRBD1 (5 bases). V lost 8 bases and J lost 7, with 23 bases in between. The CDR3 totals 15 residues. Germline V gene lookup returns CDR1 MNHNS and CDR2 SASEGT.

J is TRBJ2-3 and V is TRBV5-1, with D unclear. Trimming took 0 bases from V and 2 from J, leaving 7 bases between them. Germline CDR1 SGHRS, CDR2 YFSETQ. This CDR3 region has 14 residues. CDR3 sequence (DNA): TGCGCCAGCAGCTTGGACCTGGTCACAGATACGCAGTATTTT. Translated, it gives CASSLDLVTDTQYF.

This chain links TRBV6-5 with TRBJ1-6; unclear D gene. V lost 4 bases and J lost 8, with 12 bases in between. The germline V gene has CDR1 MNHEY and CDR2 SVGAGI. The CDR3 is 14 residues long. The CDR3 here is CASSSPNRHSPLHF. CDR3 DNA sequence: TGTGCCAGCAGTTCCCCGAACAGACATTCACCCCTCCACTTT.

A single count supports this clone. The CDR3 protein is CASSDETRGTDTQYF. The CDR3 bases are TGTGCCAGTTCAGACGAGACCAGGGGCACAGATACGCAGTATTTT. This chain joins TRBV19 and TRBJ2-3; weak D call: TRBD1 (5 bases). Germline V gives CDR1 LNHDA, CDR2 SQIVND (reference sequence). There are 15 residues in the CDR3. V was pared by 8 bases and J by 1 base, with 16 bases between.

The V call is TRBV21-1, the J call TRBJ2-7; no check of the table's D call, TRBD1, against the DNA was made. TRBV21-1 is termed a pseudogene. The CDR3 spans 13 residues. The CDR3 nucleotides read TGTGCCAGTGCTGGACAGGGGTACTACGAGCAGTACTTC. It encodes CASAGQGYYEQYF.

The V gene is TRBV5-1, the J gene TRBJ2-5; perhaps TRBD2 as D (5 bases). The CDR3 is 14 amino acids. Germline V gene data show CDR1 as SGHRS and CDR2 as YFSETQ. V lost 0 bases and J lost 11, with 17 bases in between. The CDR3 bases are TGCGCCAGCAGCTTGGTTATCCAGTCGGAGGAGCAGTACTTC. Protein: CASSLVIQSEEQYF. Full variable domain (missing parts from reference TRBV5-1 and TRBJ2-5): KAGVTQTPRYLIKTRGQQVTLSCSPISGHRSVSWYQQTPGQGLQFLFEYFSETQRNKGNFPGRFSGRQFSNSRSEMNVSTLELGDSALYLCASSLVIQSEEQYFGPGTRLLVL.

This clone showed up just a few times. The J gene is TRBJ1-5, the V gene TRBV28; D unresolved. The CDR3 runs 11 residues. In germline, CDR1 is MDHEN, CDR2 SYDVKM. The V gene lost 5 bases and the J gene lost 12 bases, with 11 bases spanning the gap. This chain's CDR3 is CASSRLIVQHF. The CDR3 DNA follows: TGTGCCAGCAGTCGACTCATAGTCCAGCATTTT. The full variable domain, rest sourced from reference TRBV28 and TRBJ1-5, is DVKVTQSSRYLVKRTGEKVFLECVQDMDHENMFWYRQDPGLGLRLIYFSYDVKMKEKGDIPEGYSVSREKKERFSLILESASTNQTSMYLCASSRLIVQHFGDGTRLSIL.

Concerning this clone itself: The same CDR3 arises from other DNA sequences in this sample as well. The chain joins TRBV29-1 to TRBJ1-5, with D unclear. The CDR3 totals 13 residues. V was pared by 3 bases and J by 4 bases, with 10 bases between. In germline, CDR1 is SQVTM, CDR2 ANQGSEA. DNA for the CDR3: TGCAGCGTTGAGACCGGGGATAATCAGCCCCAGCATTTT. Its protein is CSVETGDNQPQHF. The whole variable domain, remainder taken from reference TRBV29-1 and TRBJ1-5, is SAVISQKPSRDICQRGTSLTIQCQVDSQVTMMFWYRQQPGQSLTLIATANQGSEATYESGFVIDKFPISRPNLTFSTLTVSNMSPEDSSIYLCSVETGDNQPQHFGDGTRLSIL.

The chain carries TRBV5-4 and TRBJ2-1; maybe TRBD1 (6 bases). V was trimmed by 4 bases and J by 12 bases, leaving 14 bases between them. The CDR3 runs 12 residues. Per germline, CDR1 SGHNT and CDR2 YYREEE (reference sequence). The CDR3 spells CASSPGVSRQFF. The CDR3 nucleotides are TGTGCCAGCAGCCCAGGGGTGAGTCGGCAGTTCTTC.